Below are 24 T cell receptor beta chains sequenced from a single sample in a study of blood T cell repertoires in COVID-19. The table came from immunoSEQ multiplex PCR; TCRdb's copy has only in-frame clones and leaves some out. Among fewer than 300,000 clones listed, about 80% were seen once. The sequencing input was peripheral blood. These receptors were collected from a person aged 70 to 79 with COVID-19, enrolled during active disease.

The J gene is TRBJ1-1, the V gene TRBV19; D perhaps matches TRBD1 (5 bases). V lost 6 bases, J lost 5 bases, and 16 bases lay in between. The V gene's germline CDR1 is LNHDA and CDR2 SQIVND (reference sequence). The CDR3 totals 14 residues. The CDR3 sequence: CASRFGRGRTEAFF. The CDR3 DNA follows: TGTGCCAGTAGGTTCGGGAGGGGACGAACTGAAGCTTTCTTT.

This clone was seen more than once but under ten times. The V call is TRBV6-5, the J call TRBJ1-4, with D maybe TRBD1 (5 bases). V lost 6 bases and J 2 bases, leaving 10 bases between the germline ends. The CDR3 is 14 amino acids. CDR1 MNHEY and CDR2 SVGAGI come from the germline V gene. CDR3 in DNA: TGTGCCAGCAGGGGGGGATCGACTAATGAAAAACTGTTTTTT. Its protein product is CASRGGSTNEKLFF.

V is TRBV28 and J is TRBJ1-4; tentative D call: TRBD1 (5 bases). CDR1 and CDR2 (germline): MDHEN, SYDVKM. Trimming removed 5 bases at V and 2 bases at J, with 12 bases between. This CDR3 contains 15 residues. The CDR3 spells CASSGSGWTNEKLFF. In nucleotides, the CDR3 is TGTGCCAGCAGTGGATCAGGGTGGACTAATGAAAAACTGTTTTTT.

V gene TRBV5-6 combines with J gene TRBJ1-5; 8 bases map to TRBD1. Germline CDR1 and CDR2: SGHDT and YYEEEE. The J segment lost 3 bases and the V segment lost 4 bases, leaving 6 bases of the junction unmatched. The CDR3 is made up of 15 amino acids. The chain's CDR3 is CASSPGTGNNQPQHF. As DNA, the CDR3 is TGTGCCAGCAGCCCCGGGACAGGCAACAATCAGCCCCAGCATTTT.

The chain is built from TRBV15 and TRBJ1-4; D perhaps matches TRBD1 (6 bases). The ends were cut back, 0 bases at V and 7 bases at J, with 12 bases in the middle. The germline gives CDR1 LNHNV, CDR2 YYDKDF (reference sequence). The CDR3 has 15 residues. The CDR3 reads CATSRELRGGEKLFF. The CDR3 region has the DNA TGTGCCACCAGCAGAGAACTCAGGGGTGGTGAAAAACTGTTTTTT.

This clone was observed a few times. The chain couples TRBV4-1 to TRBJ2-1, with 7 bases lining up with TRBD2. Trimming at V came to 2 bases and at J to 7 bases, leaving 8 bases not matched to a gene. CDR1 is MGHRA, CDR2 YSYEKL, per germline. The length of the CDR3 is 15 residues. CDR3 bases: TGCGCCAGCAGCCAATTCGGGACTAAGACGAATGAGCAGTTCTTC. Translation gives CASSQFGTKTNEQFF.

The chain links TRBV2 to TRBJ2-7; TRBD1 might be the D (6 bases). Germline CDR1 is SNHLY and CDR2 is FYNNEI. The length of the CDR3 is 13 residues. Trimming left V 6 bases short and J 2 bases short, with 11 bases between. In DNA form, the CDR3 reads TGTGCCAGCAGAACGGACAGCCCCTACGAGCAGTACTTC. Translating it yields CASRTDSPYEQYF.

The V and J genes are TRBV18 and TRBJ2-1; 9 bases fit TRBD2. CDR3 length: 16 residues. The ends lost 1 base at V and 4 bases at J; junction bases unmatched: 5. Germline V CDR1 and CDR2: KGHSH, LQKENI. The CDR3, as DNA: TGTGCCAGCTCACCACTGCGGGGGGGCGTTTACAATGAGCAGTTCTTC. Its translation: CASSPLRGGVYNEQFF.

For the CDR3, the DNA is TGTGCCAGCAGCCAAGTTCGGAGCTTGGGCGAGCAGTACTTC. As protein: CASSQVRSLGEQYF. The V call is TRBV3-1 (or the pseudogene TRBV3-2), the J call TRBJ2-7; D is unclear. The CDR3 has 14 residues. Germline V gene lookup returns CDR1 LGHDT and CDR2 YNNKEL (reference sequence). With 1 base removed from V and 6 bases from J, the gap between germline ends came to 13 bases.

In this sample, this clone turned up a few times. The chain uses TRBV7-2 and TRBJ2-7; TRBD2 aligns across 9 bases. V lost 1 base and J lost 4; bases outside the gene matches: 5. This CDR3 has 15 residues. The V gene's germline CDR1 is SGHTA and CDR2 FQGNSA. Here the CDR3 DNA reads TGTGCCAGCAGCTTAGTGGCGGGAGGGAATTACGAGCAGTACTTC. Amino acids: CASSLVAGGNYEQYF.

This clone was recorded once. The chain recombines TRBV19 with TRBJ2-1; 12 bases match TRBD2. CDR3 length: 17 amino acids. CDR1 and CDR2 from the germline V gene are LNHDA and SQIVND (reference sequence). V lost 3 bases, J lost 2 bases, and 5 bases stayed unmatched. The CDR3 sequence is CASSIRTSGMAYNEQFF. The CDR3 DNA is TGTGCCAGTAGTATCCGGACTAGCGGGATGGCCTACAATGAGCAGTTCTTC.

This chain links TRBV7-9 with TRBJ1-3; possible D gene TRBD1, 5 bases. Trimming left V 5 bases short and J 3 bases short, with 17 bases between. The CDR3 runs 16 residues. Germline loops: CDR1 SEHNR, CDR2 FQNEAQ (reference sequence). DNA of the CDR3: TGTGCCAGCAGCCCCGGGGGGGGTCTCCGTGGAAACACCATATATTTT. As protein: CASSPGGGLRGNTIYF.

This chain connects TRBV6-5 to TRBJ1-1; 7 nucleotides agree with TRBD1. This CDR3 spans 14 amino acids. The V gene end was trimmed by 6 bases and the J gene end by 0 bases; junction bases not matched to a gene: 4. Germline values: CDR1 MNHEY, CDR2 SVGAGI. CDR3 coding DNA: TGTGCCAGCAGGGGACAGAACCTGAACACTGAAGCTTTCTTT. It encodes CASRGQNLNTEAFF.

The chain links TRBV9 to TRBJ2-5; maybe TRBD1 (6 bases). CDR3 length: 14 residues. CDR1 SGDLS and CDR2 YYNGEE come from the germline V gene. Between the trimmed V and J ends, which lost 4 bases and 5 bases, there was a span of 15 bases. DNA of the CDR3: TGTGCCAGCAGCCCCCACAGGGTTCGGGAGACCCAGTACTTC. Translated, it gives CASSPHRVRETQYF.

The CDR3 here is CASSVQGRGDEQYF. In DNA form, the CDR3 reads TGTGCCAGCAGCGTACAGGGGCGGGGGGACGAGCAGTACTTC. The chain carries TRBV9 and TRBJ2-7, with 8 positions matching TRBD2. The CDR3 extends over 14 amino acids. Trimming cost V 1 base and J 5 bases; bases outside gene matches: 5. In germline, CDR1 is SGDLS, CDR2 YYNGEE.

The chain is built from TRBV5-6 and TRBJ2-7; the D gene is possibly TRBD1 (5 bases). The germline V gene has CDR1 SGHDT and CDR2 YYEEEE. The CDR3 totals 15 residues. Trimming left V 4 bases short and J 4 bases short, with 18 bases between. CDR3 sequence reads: CASSRGWTNGYEQYF. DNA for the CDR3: TGTGCCAGCAGCCGAGGTTGGACAAACGGGTACGAGCAGTACTTC.

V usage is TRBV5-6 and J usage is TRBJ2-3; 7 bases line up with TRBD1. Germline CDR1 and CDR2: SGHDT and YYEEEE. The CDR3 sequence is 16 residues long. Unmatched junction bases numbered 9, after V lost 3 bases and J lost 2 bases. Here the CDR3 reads CASSSYRGRATDTQYF. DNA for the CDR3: TGTGCCAGCAGCTCCTACAGGGGTAGAGCCACAGATACGCAGTATTTT.

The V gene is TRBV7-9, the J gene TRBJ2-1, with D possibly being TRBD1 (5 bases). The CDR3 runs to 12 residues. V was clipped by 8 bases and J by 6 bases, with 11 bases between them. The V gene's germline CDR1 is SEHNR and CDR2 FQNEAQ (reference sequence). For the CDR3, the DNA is TGTGCCAGCCCAGGGTTTTCCAATGAGCAGTTCTTC. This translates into CASPGFSNEQFF. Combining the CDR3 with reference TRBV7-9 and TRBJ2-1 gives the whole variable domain DTGVSQNPRHKITKRGQNVTFRCDPISEHNRLYWYRQTLGQGPEFLTYFQNEAQLEKSRLLSDRFSAERPKGSFSTLEIQRTEQGDSAMYLCASPGFSNEQFFGPGTRLTVL.

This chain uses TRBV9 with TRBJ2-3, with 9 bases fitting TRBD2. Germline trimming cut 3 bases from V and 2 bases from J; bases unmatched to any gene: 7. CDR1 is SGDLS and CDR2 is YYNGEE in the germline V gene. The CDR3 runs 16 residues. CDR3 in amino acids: CASSGRAGGDTDTQYF. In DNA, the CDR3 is TGTGCCAGCAGCGGTAGAGCGGGGGGCGACACAGATACGCAGTATTTT.

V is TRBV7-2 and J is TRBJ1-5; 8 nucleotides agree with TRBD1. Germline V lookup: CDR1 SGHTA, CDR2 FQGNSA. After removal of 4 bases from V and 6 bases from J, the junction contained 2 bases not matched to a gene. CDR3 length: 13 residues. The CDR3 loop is CASSSDRAQPQHF. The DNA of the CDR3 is TGTGCCAGCAGCTCGGACAGGGCTCAGCCCCAGCATTTT.

CDR3 bases: TGTGCCAGTAGGGGGCCCGGACGGCAGCTCAATGAAAAACTGTTTTTT. Residues: CASRGPGRQLNEKLFF. V gene TRBV19 combines with J gene TRBJ1-4; D may be TRBD1 (5 bases). The CDR3 covers 16 residues. CDR1 is LNHDA, CDR2 SQIVND, per germline (reference sequence). V was pared by 6 bases and J by 5 bases, with 19 bases between.

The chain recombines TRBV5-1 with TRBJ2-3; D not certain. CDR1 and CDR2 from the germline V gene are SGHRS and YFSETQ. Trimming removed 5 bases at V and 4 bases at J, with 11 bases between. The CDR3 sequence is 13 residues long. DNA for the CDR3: TGCGCCAGCAGTTCCCCATTGTCAGATACGCAGTATTTT. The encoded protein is CASSSPLSDTQYF.

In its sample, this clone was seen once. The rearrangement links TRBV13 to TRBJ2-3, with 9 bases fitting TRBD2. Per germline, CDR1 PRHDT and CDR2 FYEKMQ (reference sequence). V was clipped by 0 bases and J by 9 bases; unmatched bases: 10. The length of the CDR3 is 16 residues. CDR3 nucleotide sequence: TGTGCCAGCAGCTTAGGCCGGCGGGGGGGGCCCGCCACGCAGTATTTT. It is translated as CASSLGRRGGPATQYF.

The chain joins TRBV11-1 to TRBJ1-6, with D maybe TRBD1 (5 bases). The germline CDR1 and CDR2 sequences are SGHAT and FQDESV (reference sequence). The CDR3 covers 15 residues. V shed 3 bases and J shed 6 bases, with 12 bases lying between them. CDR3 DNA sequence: TGTGCCAGCAGCTTGGGGGGGGAGAGTAATTCACCCCTCCACTTT. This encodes CASSLGGESNSPLHF. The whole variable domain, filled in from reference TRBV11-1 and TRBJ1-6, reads EAEVAQSPRYKITEKSQAVAFWCDPISGHATLYWYRQILGQGPELLVQFQDESVVDDSQLPKDRFSAERLKGVDSTLKIQPAELGDSAMYLCASSLGGESNSPLHFGNGTRLTVT.